The 27 T cell receptor beta chains listed next were all sequenced from one sample in a study of cytomegalovirus exposure and HLA in healthy donors. PCR employed 60 Vbeta and 13 Jbeta primers. Profiling relied on immunoSEQ multiplex PCR, and the TCRdb table lists in-frame clones only, not all of them. Of approximately 150,000 clones listed, roughly 80% are singletons. Input material: PBMCs. The receptor source for this set is a man younger than 35 in good health and CMV-seropositive.

Concerning this clone itself: At one end, the junction sequence differs from germline, possibly due to a read error. The DNA of the CDR3 is TGTACCAGCAGCCAAGAAGGGGAGGGAGGATTAGTTTACGAGCAGTACTTC. Its protein is CTSSQEGEGGLVYEQYF. This sequence joins TRBV4-2 and TRBJ2-7; 7 bases fit TRBD2. There are 17 residues in the CDR3. Germline CDR1 is LGHNA and CDR2 is YNFKEQ.

The chain combines TRBV5-1 with TRBJ1-1; D unresolved. Trimming pared 5 bases from V and 0 bases from J, leaving 14 bases between. The CDR3 sequence is 15 residues long. The germline gives CDR1 SGHRS, CDR2 YFSETQ. The CDR3 spells CASRSHGPVNTEAFF. CDR3 nucleotides: TGCGCCAGCAGATCGCATGGTCCGGTGAACACTGAAGCTTTCTTT.

This rearrangement joins TRBV7-2 to TRBJ1-5; perhaps TRBD1 as D (6 bases). V was shortened by 3 bases and J by 3 bases, with 12 bases between the two germline ends. Germline V CDR1 and CDR2: SGHTA, FQGNSA. The CDR3 is made up of 15 amino acids. The CDR3 spells CASSLGGANNQPQHF. The DNA for the CDR3 is TGTGCCAGCAGCTTGGGGGGGGCGAACAATCAGCCCCAGCATTTT. The full variable domain, in which reference TRBV7-2 and TRBJ1-5 provide the parts outside the CDR3, is GAGVSQSPSNKVTEKGKDVELRCDPISGHTALYWYRQSLGQGLEFLIYFQGNSAPDKSGLPSDRFSAERTGGSVSTLTIQRTQQEDSAVYLCASSLGGANNQPQHFGDGTRLSIL.

The chain recombines TRBV6-5 with TRBJ2-2, with 7 bases aligning to TRBD1. Germline assignment: CDR1 MNHEY and CDR2 SVGAGI. The CDR3 length is 16 residues. Trimming took 3 bases from V and 5 from J; bases not matched to a gene: 9. The chain's CDR3 is CASSYRRDRPTGELFF. The CDR3 DNA follows: TGTGCCAGCAGTTATCGTAGGGACAGACCTACCGGGGAGCTGTTTTTT.

This sequence joins TRBV7-3 and TRBJ2-5; the match to TRBD1 covers 8 bases. This CDR3 is built from 13 residues. Germline trimming cut 5 bases from V and 5 bases from J; bases unmatched to any gene: 4. The germline CDR1 and CDR2 sequences are SGHTA and FQGTGA. The CDR3 sequence: CASSRDRGETQYF. CDR3 sequence (DNA): TGTGCCAGCAGCCGAGACAGGGGTGAGACCCAGTACTTC.

This clone was observed a handful of times. This rearrangement joins TRBV28 to TRBJ1-1, with unresolved D. There are 12 residues in the CDR3. Germline V gene lookup returns CDR1 MDHEN and CDR2 SYDVKM. Trimming cost V 3 bases and J 6 bases, with 8 bases left between them. The CDR3 bases are TGTGCCAGCAGTTTTATGGTAGCTGAAGCTTTCTTT. Its protein product is CASSFMVAEAFF. Full variable domain (rest looked up from reference TRBV28 and TRBJ1-1): DVKVTQSSRYLVKRTGEKVFLECVQDMDHENMFWYRQDPGLGLRLIYFSYDVKMKEKGDIPEGYSVSREKKERFSLILESASTNQTSMYLCASSFMVAEAFFGQGTRLTVV.

The genes are TRBV6-1 and TRBJ2-7; D remains unclear. Germline CDR1 is MNHNS and CDR2 is SASEGT. The V and J ends lost 3 bases and 2 bases respectively, with 11 bases between them. The CDR3 contains 14 residues. CDR3 nucleotide sequence: TGTGCCAGCAGTGACTGGGCCGCCGCCTACGAGCAGTACTTC. It is translated as CASSDWAAAYEQYF.

The rearrangement links TRBV28 to TRBJ2-7, with 8 bases aligning to TRBD1. Germline values: CDR1 MDHEN, CDR2 SYDVKM. This CDR3 contains 14 residues. Unmatched junction bases numbered 7, after V lost 7 bases and J lost 2 bases. The CDR3 DNA reads as TGTGCCAGCACCAGGGGGCTAGATGCCTACGAGCAGTACTTC. Translated: CASTRGLDAYEQYF.

The V call is TRBV6-5, the J call TRBJ2-7; 7 bases agree with TRBD2. Germline V gene lookup returns CDR1 MNHEY and CDR2 SVGAGI. V gave up 10 bases and J gave up 5 bases; unmatched junction bases: 11. This CDR3 is built from 13 residues. The CDR3 loop is CATFGGSTDEQYF. The CDR3 DNA sequence: TGTGCCACTTTTGGCGGGAGCACGGACGAGCAGTACTTC.

This chain links TRBV4-1 with TRBJ2-1, with 9 bases aligning to TRBD1. CDR1 MGHRA and CDR2 YSYEKL come from the germline V gene. The ends lost 4 bases at V and 1 base at J; junction bases unmatched: 5. The CDR3 totals 16 residues. The DNA for the CDR3 is TGCGCCAGCAGCCCGCGCGGGACAGGGTCCTACAATGAGCAGTTCTTC. It is translated as CASSPRGTGSYNEQFF.

Only one count was recorded for this clone. V gene TRBV5-4 combines with J gene TRBJ2-1; tentative D call: TRBD1 (6 bases). The CDR3 is 15 amino acids. Trimming shortened V by 4 bases and J by 4 bases, and 15 bases separated the two germline ends. Germline V lookup: CDR1 SGHNT, CDR2 YYREEE (reference sequence). The CDR3 is CASSRPPDRYNEQFF. The CDR3 DNA reads TGTGCCAGCAGCCGACCCCCCGACAGGTACAATGAGCAGTTCTTC.

This clone came up once. The junction shows a germline mismatch at one end, possibly a read error. The V call is TRBV7-9, the J call TRBJ2-3; D uncertain. This CDR3 has 15 amino acids. The V gene's germline CDR1 is SEHNR and CDR2 FQNEAQ (reference sequence). As DNA, the CDR3 is TGTTCCAGCAGCTTAGCTGTTCGTAGCACAGATACGCAGTATTTT. Translation gives CSSSLAVRSTDTQYF.

The DNA for the CDR3 is TGTGCCAGCAGATCGGACAGGGCGAACACCGGGGAGCTGTTTTTT. Translating gives CASRSDRANTGELFF. The gene calls are TRBV7-9 and TRBJ2-2, with 8 bases lining up with TRBD1. Germline CDR1 SEHNR, CDR2 FQNEAQ (reference sequence). The CDR3 sequence is 15 residues long. Trimming at V came to 6 bases and at J to 0 bases, leaving 3 bases not matched to a gene. The full variable domain, rest sourced from reference TRBV7-9 and TRBJ2-2, is DTGVSQNPRHKITKRGQNVTFRCDPISEHNRLYWYRQTLGQGPEFLTYFQNEAQLEKSRLLSDRFSAERPKGSFSTLEIQRTEQGDSAMYLCASRSDRANTGELFFGEGSRLTVL.

This clone has just a few counts. CDR3 amino acids: CASKRLAGLSGANVLTF. The CDR3 DNA reads as TGTGCCAGCAAACGGCTAGCGGGTCTATCTGGGGCCAACGTCCTGACTTTC. This sequence joins TRBV28 and TRBJ2-6; 8 bases align to TRBD2. Germline lookup yields CDR1 MDHEN and CDR2 SYDVKM. This CDR3 is built from 17 residues. V shed 7 bases and J 1 base; nucleotides not matched to a gene: 9.

V is TRBV27 and J is TRBJ2-1; 9 nucleotides agree with TRBD2. Losses at the gene ends were 2 bases for V and 10 bases for J; bases not matched to a gene: 15. The CDR3 consists of 17 residues. CDR1 and CDR2 (germline): MNHEY, SMNVEV (reference sequence). This chain's CDR3 is CASSLRMAGGPLYEQFF. In nucleotides, the CDR3 is TGTGCCAGCAGTTTAAGAATGGCGGGAGGGCCTCTTTACGAGCAGTTCTTC.

The chain carries TRBV28 and TRBJ1-1, with D perhaps matching TRBD1 (6 bases). Looked up from germline, CDR1 is MDHEN and CDR2 is SYDVKM. The CDR3 runs 13 residues. Trimming removed 2 bases at V and 14 bases at J, with 18 bases between. The CDR3 nucleotides are TGTGCCAGCAGTTTAATAACAGGGCGAGGAATATTCTTT. Protein sequence: CASSLITGRGIFF.

This chain links TRBV6-1 with TRBJ2-3; 7 bases map to TRBD1. Germline V gives CDR1 MNHNS, CDR2 SASEGT. The CDR3 has 15 residues. Trimming removed 0 bases from V and 6 bases from J; junction bases left unmatched: 6. Here the CDR3 reads CASSEAVGQADTQYF. Here the CDR3 DNA reads TGTGCCAGCAGTGAAGCTGTTGGACAGGCGGATACGCAGTATTTT.

The genes are TRBV7-8 and TRBJ1-2; TRBD1 matches at 7 bases. The CDR3 length is 18 residues. V dropped 7 bases and J dropped 3; count of bases not matched to a gene: 20. Germline V lookup: CDR1 SGHVS, CDR2 FQNEAQ. The CDR3 protein is CASTTIPSGQPLDYGYTF. The CDR3 DNA reads as TGTGCCAGCACGACCATCCCCTCGGGACAGCCCTTAGACTATGGCTACACCTTC.

The V gene is TRBV7-2, the J gene TRBJ2-3; 13 bases agree with TRBD2. Germline lookup yields CDR1 SGHTA and CDR2 FQGNSA. V lost 2 bases and J lost 3; bases outside the gene matches: 2. The CDR3 is 16 residues long. Here the CDR3 DNA reads TGTGCCAGCAGCTTAACTAGCGGGAGGGCGACAGATACGCAGTATTTT. Translated: CASSLTSGRATDTQYF. Combining the CDR3 with reference TRBV7-2 and TRBJ2-3 gives the whole variable domain GAGVSQSPSNKVTEKGKDVELRCDPISGHTALYWYRQSLGQGLEFLIYFQGNSAPDKSGLPSDRFSAERTGGSVSTLTIQRTQQEDSAVYLCASSLTSGRATDTQYFGPGTRLTVL.

J is TRBJ1-2 and V is TRBV7-9; D might be TRBD1 (6 bases). The germline CDR1 and CDR2 sequences are SEHNR and FQNEAQ (reference sequence). This CDR3 comprises 15 residues. Trimming removed 2 bases from V and 6 bases from J, with 16 bases in between. CDR3 amino acids: CASSLSLQGWDGYTF. Here the CDR3 DNA reads TGTGCCAGCAGCTTATCCCTCCAGGGGTGGGATGGCTACACCTTC.

The V and J genes are TRBV14 and TRBJ2-7; D possibly corresponds to TRBD2 (6 bases). V was trimmed by 2 bases and J by 7 bases, leaving 24 bases between them. The germline gives CDR1 SGHDN, CDR2 FVKESK. CDR3 length equals 17 residues. The CDR3: CASSQLSSGDYLGEQYF. In nucleotides, the CDR3 is TGTGCCAGCAGCCAATTATCTTCGGGGGATTATCTTGGGGAGCAGTACTTC.

With regard to this clone: The junction differs from germline at one of its ends, possibly a read error. The chain joins TRBV4-1 to TRBJ2-1; 8 bases fit TRBD2. Germline V lookup: CDR1 MGHRA, CDR2 YSYEKL. The CDR3 consists of 17 residues. The chain's CDR3 is CASGQDWAREVHNEQFF. The CDR3, as DNA: TGCGCCAGCGGCCAAGATTGGGCGCGGGAGGTTCACAATGAGCAGTTCTTC.

V and J are TRBV28 and TRBJ1-4, with 9 bases lining up with TRBD1. The CDR3 has 16 residues. Germline values: CDR1 MDHEN, CDR2 SYDVKM. The V gene end was trimmed by 6 bases and the J gene end by 4 bases; junction bases not matched to a gene: 9. The CDR3 nucleotides are TGTGCCAGCAGAACCGGACAGGGGTATATTAATGAAAAACTGTTTTTT. Residues: CASRTGQGYINEKLFF. Complete variable domain (other parts from reference TRBV28 and TRBJ1-4): DVKVTQSSRYLVKRTGEKVFLECVQDMDHENMFWYRQDPGLGLRLIYFSYDVKMKEKGDIPEGYSVSREKKERFSLILESASTNQTSMYLCASRTGQGYINEKLFFGSGTQLSVL.

The rearrangement joins TRBV27 to TRBJ2-5; possible D gene TRBD2, 6 bases. Looked up from germline, CDR1 is MNHEY and CDR2 is SMNVEV (reference sequence). Deletions cut 1 base from V and 2 bases from J, with 11 bases between. This CDR3 has 15 residues. The CDR3 nucleotides are TGTGCCAGCAGTTTATTTTATGGGGGGCAAGAGACCCAGTACTTC. This encodes CASSLFYGGQETQYF.

The chain couples TRBV28 to TRBJ1-4; no firm D call. The CDR3 loop spans 15 amino acids. V shed 6 bases and J shed 0 bases, with 11 bases lying between them. CDR1 MDHEN and CDR2 SYDVKM come from the germline V gene. The CDR3 nucleotides are TGTGCCAGCAGCCCTAGCCCTGCAACTAATGAAAAACTGTTTTTT. Amino acids: CASSPSPATNEKLFF.

The chain recombines TRBV9 with TRBJ2-7; D ambiguous. The CDR3 is 13 residues long. Germline V lookup: CDR1 SGDLS, CDR2 YYNGEE. V was clipped by 0 bases and J by 0 bases, with 4 bases between them. The CDR3 DNA sequence: TGTGCCAGCAGCGTAGGGAGCTCCTACGAGCAGTACTTC. It codes for CASSVGSSYEQYF.

This rearrangement joins TRBV5-4 to TRBJ1-1; 7 bases match TRBD1. The CDR3 covers 15 residues. With V trimmed by 6 bases and J by 2 bases, 10 bases remained unmatched. The germline CDR1 and CDR2 sequences are SGHNT and YYREEE (reference sequence). CDR3 protein: CASNKQGRVNTEAFF. In DNA, the CDR3 is TGTGCCAGCAACAAACAGGGGAGAGTTAACACTGAAGCTTTCTTT.